Following are 2 T cell receptor beta chains from one sample sequenced in a study of shared clonotypes between healthy human individuals. Terminally differentiated effector memory CD45RA+ cells were excluded by CCR7 positive selection of CD45RO-negative cells. TCRdb's copy holds only in-frame clones and misses some; the assay was immunoSEQ multiplex PCR. The repertoire holds about 2,100,000 clones, about 93% seen once, with 1.7% in the top ten. Specimen: naive CD8+ T cells from PBMCs. Every receptor here comes from a man aged 18 to 29 in good health. Some clones in this sample may be carry-over from other donors' samples.

The chain has TRBV7-9 and TRBJ2-7; 7 nucleotides match TRBD2. V gave up 2 bases and J gave up 0 bases; unmatched junction bases: 7. The CDR3 totals 16 residues. Germline lookup yields CDR1 SEHNR and CDR2 FQNEAQ (reference sequence). In DNA form, the CDR3 reads TGTGCCAGCAGCTTATATAGGGTAGCGGGCTCCTACGAGCAGTACTTC. It translates to CASSLYRVAGSYEQYF. The variable domain in full, completed from reference TRBV7-9 and TRBJ2-7, reads DTGVSQNPRHKITKRGQNVTFRCDPISEHNRLYWYRQTLGQGPEFLTYFQNEAQLEKSRLLSDRFSAERPKGSFSTLEIQRTEQGDSAMYLCASSLYRVAGSYEQYFGPGTRLTVT.

The CDR3 here is CASSKRNLRATHYTGELFF. CDR3 sequence (DNA): TGTGCCAGCAGCAAAAGGAATCTCCGGGCGACCCACTACACCGGGGAGCTGTTTTTT. The chain joins TRBV21-1 to TRBJ2-2. TRBV21-1 is shown as a pseudogene. CDR3 length: 19 residues.